The text below deals with one TCR beta chain. What it binds is unknown. The data originate from a study of response to subunit inactivated influenza vaccine. General study findings and limits: That few new T cells are recruited by each seasonal influenza vaccination was the authors' suggestion.

Trimming cost V 5 bases and J 6 bases; bases outside gene matches: 5. Germline V gene lookup returns CDR1 SGHTA and CDR2 FQGTGA. The CDR3 is 13 residues long. One entry per CDR3 protein, called by TCRdb with MiXCR from the RT-PCR reads. The sample includes 650,000 to 800,000 distinct CDR3 sequences, less than 20% of them seen just once. This sequence was found in a man in his fifties who received an inactivated influenza vaccine. The sample consisted of PBMCs from blood, taken around 5 days after vaccination. The chain couples TRBV7-3 to TRBJ2-5; TRBD1 matches 8 bases. CDR3 in amino acids: CASSPGQGQTQYF. For the CDR3, the DNA is TGTGCCAGCAGCCCAGGACAGGGACAGACCCAGTACTTC.